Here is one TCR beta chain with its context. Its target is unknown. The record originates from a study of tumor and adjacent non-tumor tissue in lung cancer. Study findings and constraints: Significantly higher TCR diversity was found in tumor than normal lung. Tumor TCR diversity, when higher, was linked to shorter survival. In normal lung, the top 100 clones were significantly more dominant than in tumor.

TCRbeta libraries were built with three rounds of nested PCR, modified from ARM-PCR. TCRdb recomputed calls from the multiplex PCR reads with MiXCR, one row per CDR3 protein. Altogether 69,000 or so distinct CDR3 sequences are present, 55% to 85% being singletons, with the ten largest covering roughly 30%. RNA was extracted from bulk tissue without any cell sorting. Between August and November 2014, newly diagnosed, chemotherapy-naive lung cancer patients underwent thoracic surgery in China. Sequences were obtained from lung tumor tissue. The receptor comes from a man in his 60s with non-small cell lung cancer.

DNA for the CDR3: TGCAGTGGGATATTAAGACTAGCGGGGTACAATGAGCAGTTCTTC. Translated: CSGILRLAGYNEQFF. The V call is TRBV20-1, the J call TRBJ2-1, with 11 bases that match TRBD2. CDR3 size: 15 residues. CDR1 and CDR2 from the germline V gene are DFQATT and SNEGSKA (reference sequence). With V trimmed by 7 bases and J by 4 bases, 9 bases remained unmatched.